These 22 T cell receptor beta chains came from one sample sequenced in a study of shared clonotypes between healthy human individuals. Only in-frame clones appear in the TCRdb table, and some are missing; sequencing was by immunoSEQ multiplex PCR. The table has around 650,000 clones, about 96% seen once. The naive CD8 fraction comprised CD45RO-negative cells positively selected for CCR7 and excluded terminally differentiated effector memory CD45RA+ cells. The material sequenced was naive CD8+ T cells sorted from blood. Receptors originate from a woman aged 25 to 45 in good health.

Notes on this clone: Other DNA sequences of this sample code for an identical CDR3. This chain connects TRBV27 to TRBJ1-1; perhaps TRBD1 as D (5 bases). This CDR3 is built from 13 residues. V gave up 6 bases and J gave up 3 bases, with 11 bases separating them. The germline gives CDR1 MNHEY, CDR2 SMNVEV (reference sequence). In DNA form, the CDR3 reads TGTGCCAGCAGGTTGGGGGGATACACTGAAGCTTTCTTT. It yields the protein CASRLGGYTEAFF.

The V call is TRBV27, the J call TRBJ2-3, with D maybe TRBD1 (5 bases). Germline CDR1 reads MNHEY; CDR2 reads SMNVEV (reference sequence). The CDR3 extends over 14 amino acids. The germline V and J ends were trimmed by 6 bases and 3 bases, with 13 bases remaining between them. CDR3 amino acids: CASRWTRETDTQYF. CDR3 bases: TGTGCCAGCAGGTGGACAAGGGAAACAGATACGCAGTATTTT.

The rearrangement joins TRBV13 to TRBJ2-7, with 9 positions matching TRBD1. J was trimmed by 6 bases and V by 2 bases; bases with no gene match: 8. Germline assignment: CDR1 PRHDT and CDR2 FYEKMQ (reference sequence). CDR3 length equals 15 residues. This CDR3 is CASSLMDRGGFEQYF. The CDR3 coding sequence is TGTGCCAGCAGCTTAATGGACAGGGGAGGATTCGAGCAGTACTTC. Full variable domain (outside the CDR3, taken from reference TRBV13 and TRBJ2-7): AAGVIQSPRHLIKEKRETATLKCYPIPRHDTVYWYQQGPGQDPQFLISFYEKMQSDKGSIPDRFSAQQFSDYHSELNMSSLELGDSALYFCASSLMDRGGFEQYFGPGTRLTVT.

V gene TRBV28 combines with J gene TRBJ2-5; possibly TRBD1 or TRBD2 for D (5 bases each). CDR1 is MDHEN, CDR2 SYDVKM, per germline. The CDR3 length is 13 residues. V lost 5 bases and J 1 base, leaving 8 bases between the germline ends. This chain's CDR3 is CASSPGTQETQYF. Here the CDR3 DNA reads TGTGCCAGCAGTCCCGGGACCCAAGAGACCCAGTACTTC.

This clone was seen a handful of times. The rearrangement joins TRBV5-1 to TRBJ2-7, with 9 nucleotides matching TRBD1. The CDR3 loop spans 16 amino acids. From germline, CDR1 is SGHRS and CDR2 YFSETQ. V lost 4 bases, J lost 1 base, and 9 bases stayed unmatched. The CDR3 protein is CASSPRGTGFSYEQYF. DNA of the CDR3: TGCGCCAGCAGCCCTAGGGGGACAGGGTTTTCCTACGAGCAGTACTTC.

The chain joins TRBV4-2 to TRBJ2-5; 8 bases match TRBD2. Near its end, the DNA agrees better with TRBJ2-7, so the J call may be wrong. Looked up from germline, CDR1 is LGHNA and CDR2 is YNFKEQ. The CDR3 consists of 16 residues. The CDR3 is CASSQVLGLEVYEQYF. The CDR3 DNA reads TGTGCCAGCAGCCAAGTATTGGGACTAGAAGTCTACGAGCAGTACTTC.

The gene calls are TRBV28 and TRBJ2-7; possibly TRBD1 for D (6 bases). The CDR3 length is 14 residues. Germline values: CDR1 MDHEN, CDR2 SYDVKM. Trimming left V 4 bases short and J 3 bases short, with 13 bases between. For the CDR3, the DNA is TGTGCCAGCAGTTCACAGGGTACTGGCTACGAGCAGTACTTC. Encoded protein: CASSSQGTGYEQYF.

As concerns this clone: The sample has other DNA sequences that encode this CDR3 too. The rearrangement joins TRBV27 to TRBJ2-1; D possibly corresponds to TRBD2 (5 bases). Germline CDR1 reads MNHEY; CDR2 reads SMNVEV (reference sequence). This CDR3 has 14 residues. V lost 2 bases, J lost 4 bases, and 9 bases lay in between. The chain's CDR3 is CASSLSGSYNEQFF. The CDR3 nucleotides read TGTGCCAGCAGTTTAAGCGGTTCATACAATGAGCAGTTCTTC.

The rearrangement links TRBV10-1 to TRBJ1-1; D remains ambiguous. Germline V gives CDR1 WNHNN, CDR2 SYGVQD (reference sequence). The CDR3 runs 14 residues. V lost 6 bases to trimming and J lost 4 bases, with 15 bases between them. The CDR3: CASRGGEMGTEAFF. CDR3 in DNA: TGCGCCAGCAGGGGAGGAGAAATGGGCACTGAAGCTTTCTTT.

This chain links TRBV5-1 with TRBJ2-5; 9 nucleotides agree with TRBD1. V was clipped by 6 bases and J by 4 bases; unmatched bases: 7. From germline, CDR1 is SGHRS and CDR2 YFSETQ. The CDR3 has 14 residues. DNA for the CDR3: TGCGCCAGCACCCGGGGGACAGGGATAGAGACCCAGTACTTC. It translates to CASTRGTGIETQYF.

The chain joins TRBV7-8 to TRBJ2-5, with 10 bases lining up with TRBD2. The CDR3 consists of 18 residues. V dropped 4 bases and J dropped 5; count of bases not matched to a gene: 16. The V gene's germline CDR1 is SGHVS and CDR2 FQNEAQ. CDR3 nucleotides: TGTGCCAGCAGCTCATCGGGCCTAGCGGGAGAGATTCGGGAGACCCAGTACTTC. This sequence encodes CASSSSGLAGEIRETQYF.

The genes are TRBV19 and TRBJ1-1; D ambiguous. The V gene's germline CDR1 is LNHDA and CDR2 SQIVND (reference sequence). There are 13 residues in the CDR3. The germline V and J ends were trimmed by 7 bases and 0 bases, with 9 bases remaining between them. This CDR3 is CASTREMNTEAFF. CDR3 coding DNA: TGTGCCAGTACAAGGGAAATGAACACTGAAGCTTTCTTT.

The rearrangement uses TRBV11-3 and TRBJ1-5; perhaps TRBD1 as D (5 bases). V lost 3 bases and J 0 bases, leaving 18 bases between the germline ends. The CDR3 runs 18 residues. Germline assignment: CDR1 SGHNT and CDR2 YENEEA. The CDR3 loop is CASSLAPDRRNSNQPQHF. The CDR3 region has the DNA TGTGCCAGCAGCTTGGCCCCTGACAGACGAAATAGCAATCAGCCCCAGCATTTT.

This clone came up once. Other DNA sequences within the sample encode an identical CDR3. V and J are TRBV28 and TRBJ2-1; D is undetermined. Germline V lookup: CDR1 MDHEN, CDR2 SYDVKM. There are 12 residues in the CDR3. The V end was cut by 3 bases, the J end by 6 bases, with 6 bases between. CDR3 amino acids: CASSFRLNEQFF. CDR3 DNA: TGTGCCAGCAGTTTCAGGCTCAATGAGCAGTTCTTC.

The chain has TRBV7-8 and TRBJ2-7, with 10 positions matching TRBD1. Germline CDR1 is SGHVS and CDR2 is FQNEAQ. The CDR3 covers 19 residues. V lost 4 bases to trimming and J lost 5 bases; unmatched junction nucleotides: 20. The CDR3 DNA follows: TGTGCCAGCAGCTCCACGGGTCATGTTTTTGGGGACAGGGGCGACGAGCAGTACTTC. The encoded protein is CASSSTGHVFGDRGDEQYF. Full variable domain (rest looked up from reference TRBV7-8 and TRBJ2-7): GAGVSQSPRYKVAKRGQDVALRCDPISGHVSLFWYQQALGQGPEFLTYFQNEAQLDKSGLPSDRFFAERPEGSVSTLKIQRTQQEDSAVYLCASSSTGHVFGDRGDEQYFGPGTRLTVT.

The rearrangement joins TRBV2 to TRBJ2-7, with TRBD2 matching over 11 bases. Germline lookup yields CDR1 SNHLY and CDR2 FYNNEI. The CDR3 is 15 residues long. J was trimmed by 1 base and V by 7 bases; bases with no gene match: 6. The CDR3, as DNA: TGTGCCAGCACCCTACTAGCGGGAGAATCCTACGAGCAGTACTTC. It is translated as CASTLLAGESYEQYF. Based on the CDR3 plus reference TRBV2 and TRBJ2-7, the full variable domain is EPEVTQTPSHQVTQMGQEVILRCVPISNHLYFYWYRQILGQKVEFLVSFYNNEISEKSEIFDDQFSVERPDGSNFTLKIRSTKLEDSAMYFCASTLLAGESYEQYFGPGTRLTVT.

The chain couples TRBV27 to TRBJ2-7; D uncertain. Germline assignment: CDR1 MNHEY and CDR2 SMNVEV (reference sequence). The germline V and J ends were trimmed by 5 bases and 0 bases, with 14 bases remaining between them. The CDR3 is made up of 15 amino acids. Here the CDR3 DNA reads TGTGCCAGCAGTCGAATCAAGGAGAACTCCTACGAGCAGTACTTC. Its translation: CASSRIKENSYEQYF.

This clone has only one observation. V gene TRBV7-9 combines with J gene TRBJ2-7, with 10 bases identical to TRBD2. The CDR3 contains 15 residues. The J segment lost 5 bases and the V segment lost 5 bases, leaving 9 bases of the junction unmatched. Per germline, CDR1 SEHNR and CDR2 FQNEAQ (reference sequence). The CDR3 reads CASSPQGLAFDEQYF. In nucleotides, the CDR3 is TGTGCCAGCAGCCCCCAGGGACTAGCGTTCGACGAGCAGTACTTC.

The V call is TRBV11-1, the J call TRBJ2-5; D may correspond to TRBD1 or TRBD2 (6 bases each). The germline CDR1 and CDR2 sequences are SGHAT and FQDESV (reference sequence). V lost 5 bases to trimming and J lost 3 bases, with 16 bases between them. This CDR3 spans 15 amino acids. The CDR3 region has the DNA TGTGCCAGCAGCCTGCCTTGGGGGGCGGAAGAGACCCAGTACTTC. Translation: CASSLPWGAEETQYF. The variable domain in full, completed from reference TRBV11-1 and TRBJ2-5, reads EAEVAQSPRYKITEKSQAVAFWCDPISGHATLYWYRQILGQGPELLVQFQDESVVDDSQLPKDRFSAERLKGVDSTLKIQPAELGDSAMYLCASSLPWGAEETQYFGPGTRLLVL.

V is TRBV9 and J is TRBJ2-2; no firm D call. Trimming shortened V by 4 bases and J by 2 bases, and 9 bases separated the two germline ends. Per the germline V gene, CDR1 is SGDLS and CDR2 is YYNGEE. The CDR3 loop spans 14 amino acids. This CDR3 is CASSPPDNTGELFF. Here the CDR3 DNA reads TGTGCCAGCAGCCCCCCGGACAACACCGGGGAGCTGTTTTTT.

The rearrangement joins TRBV27 to TRBJ2-1, with 10 bases that match TRBD2. The CDR3 sequence is 15 residues long. From germline, CDR1 is MNHEY and CDR2 SMNVEV (reference sequence). The V gene end was trimmed by 6 bases and the J gene end by 0 bases; junction bases not matched to a gene: 2. The CDR3 DNA is TGTGCCAGCAGCGGACTAGCGGACTCCTACAATGAGCAGTTCTTC. Protein sequence: CASSGLADSYNEQFF.

The chain joins TRBV5-5 to TRBJ1-2; TRBD1 might be the D (5 bases). This CDR3 comprises 14 residues. Between the trimmed V and J ends, which lost 5 bases and 0 bases, there was a span of 11 bases. The germline CDR1 and CDR2 sequences are SGHKS and YYEKEE (reference sequence). CDR3: CASRVTEANYGYTF. The CDR3 DNA reads TGTGCCAGCAGGGTGACAGAGGCTAACTATGGCTACACCTTC.